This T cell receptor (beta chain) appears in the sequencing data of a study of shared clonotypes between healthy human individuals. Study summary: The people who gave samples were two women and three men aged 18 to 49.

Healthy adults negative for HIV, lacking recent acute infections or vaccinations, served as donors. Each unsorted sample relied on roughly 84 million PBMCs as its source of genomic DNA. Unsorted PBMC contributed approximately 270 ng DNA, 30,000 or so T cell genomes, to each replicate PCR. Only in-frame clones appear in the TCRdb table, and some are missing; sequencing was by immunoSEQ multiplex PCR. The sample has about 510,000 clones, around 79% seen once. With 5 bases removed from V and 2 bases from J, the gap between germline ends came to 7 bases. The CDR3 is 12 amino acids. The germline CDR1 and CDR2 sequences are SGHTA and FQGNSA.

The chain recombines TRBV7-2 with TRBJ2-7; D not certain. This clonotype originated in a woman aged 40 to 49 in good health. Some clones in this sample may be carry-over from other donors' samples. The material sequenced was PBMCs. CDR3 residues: CASSPPAYEQYF. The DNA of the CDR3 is TGTGCCAGCAGCCCCCCTGCCTACGAGCAGTACTTC.